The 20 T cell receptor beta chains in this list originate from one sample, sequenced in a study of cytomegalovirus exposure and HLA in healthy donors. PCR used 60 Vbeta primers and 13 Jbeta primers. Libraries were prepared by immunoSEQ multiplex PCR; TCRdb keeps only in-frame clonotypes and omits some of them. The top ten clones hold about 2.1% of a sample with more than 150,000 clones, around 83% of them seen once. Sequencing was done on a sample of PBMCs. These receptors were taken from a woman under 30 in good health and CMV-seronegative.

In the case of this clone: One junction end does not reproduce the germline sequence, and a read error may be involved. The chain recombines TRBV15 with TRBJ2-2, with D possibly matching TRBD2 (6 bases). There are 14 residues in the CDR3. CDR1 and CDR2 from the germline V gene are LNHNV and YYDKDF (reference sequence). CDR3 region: CATSPRGTFGDLFF. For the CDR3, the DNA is TGTGCCACCAGCCCACGAGGGACTTTTGGGGATCTGTTTTTT.

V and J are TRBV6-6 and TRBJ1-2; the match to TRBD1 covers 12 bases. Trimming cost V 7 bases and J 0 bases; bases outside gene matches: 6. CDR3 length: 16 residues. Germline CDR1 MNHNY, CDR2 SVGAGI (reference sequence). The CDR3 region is CASIRDRGRTNYGYTF. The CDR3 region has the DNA TGTGCCAGCATCAGGGACAGGGGGCGAACTAACTATGGCTACACCTTC.

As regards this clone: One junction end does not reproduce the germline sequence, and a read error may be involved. In nucleotides, the CDR3 is TGTTCCAGCAGCTTATCGGCTGGAGGGTGGGGAACCGGGGAGCTGTTTTTT. Protein product: CSSSLSAGGWGTGELFF. The rearrangement uses TRBV7-9 and TRBJ2-2, with TRBD2 as a possible D gene (6 bases). The CDR3 covers 17 residues. Germline V gives CDR1 SEHNR, CDR2 FQNEAQ (reference sequence).

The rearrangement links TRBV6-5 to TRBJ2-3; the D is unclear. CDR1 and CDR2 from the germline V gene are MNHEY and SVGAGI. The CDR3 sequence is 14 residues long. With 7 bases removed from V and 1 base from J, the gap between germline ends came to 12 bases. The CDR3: CASTPGGGTDTQYF. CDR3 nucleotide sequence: TGTGCCAGCACCCCCGGCGGAGGCACAGATACGCAGTATTTT.

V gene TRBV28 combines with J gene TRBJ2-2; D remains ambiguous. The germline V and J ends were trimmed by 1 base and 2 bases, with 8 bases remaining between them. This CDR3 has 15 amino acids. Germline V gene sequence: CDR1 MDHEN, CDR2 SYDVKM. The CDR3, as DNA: TGTGCCAGCAGTTTATTGGGCAGCAACACCGGGGAGCTGTTTTTT. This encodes CASSLLGSNTGELFF. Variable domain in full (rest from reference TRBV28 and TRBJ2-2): DVKVTQSSRYLVKRTGEKVFLECVQDMDHENMFWYRQDPGLGLRLIYFSYDVKMKEKGDIPEGYSVSREKKERFSLILESASTNQTSMYLCASSLLGSNTGELFFGEGSRLTVL.

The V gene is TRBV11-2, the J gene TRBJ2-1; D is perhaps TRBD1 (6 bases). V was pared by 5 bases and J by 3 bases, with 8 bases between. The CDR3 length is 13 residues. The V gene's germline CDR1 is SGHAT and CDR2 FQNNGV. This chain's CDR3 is CASSRDNYNEQFF. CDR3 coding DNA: TGTGCCAGCAGCAGGGACAACTACAATGAGCAGTTCTTC.

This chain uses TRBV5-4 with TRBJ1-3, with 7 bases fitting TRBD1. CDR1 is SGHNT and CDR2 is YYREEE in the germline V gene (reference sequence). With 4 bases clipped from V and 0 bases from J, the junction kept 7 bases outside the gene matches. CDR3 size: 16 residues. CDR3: CASSTGQDRSGNTIYF. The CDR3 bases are TGTGCCAGCAGCACCGGACAGGACCGCTCTGGAAACACCATATATTTT.

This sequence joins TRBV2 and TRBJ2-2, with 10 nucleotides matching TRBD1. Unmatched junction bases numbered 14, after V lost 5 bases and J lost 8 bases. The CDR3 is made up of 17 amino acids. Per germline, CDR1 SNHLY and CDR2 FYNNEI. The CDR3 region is CASSPHLTGGLLGELFF. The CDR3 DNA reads TGTGCCAGCAGTCCTCATTTGACAGGGGGCCTTTTAGGGGAGCTGTTTTTT.

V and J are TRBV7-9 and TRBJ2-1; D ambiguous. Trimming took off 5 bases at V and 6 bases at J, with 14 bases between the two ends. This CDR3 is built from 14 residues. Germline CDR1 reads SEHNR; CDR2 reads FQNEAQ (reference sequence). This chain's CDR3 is CASSLSTSSNEQFF. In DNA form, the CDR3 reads TGTGCCAGCAGCCTTAGCACGTCGTCCAATGAGCAGTTCTTC. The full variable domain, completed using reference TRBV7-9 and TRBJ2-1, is DTGVSQNPRHKITKRGQNVTFRCDPISEHNRLYWYRQTLGQGPEFLTYFQNEAQLEKSRLLSDRFSAERPKGSFSTLEIQRTEQGDSAMYLCASSLSTSSNEQFFGPGTRLTVL.

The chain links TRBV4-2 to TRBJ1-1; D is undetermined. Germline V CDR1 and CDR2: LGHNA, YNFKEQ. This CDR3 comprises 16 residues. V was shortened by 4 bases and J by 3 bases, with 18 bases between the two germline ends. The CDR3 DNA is TGTGCCAGCAGCCCCCTCGGAGGCCTGACCGACACTGAAGCTTTCTTT. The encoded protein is CASSPLGGLTDTEAFF.

Written as DNA, the CDR3 is TGTGCCAGCAGCCGCGGGACAGGGGCTGGCGAGCAGTACTTC. It encodes CASSRGTGAGEQYF. The gene calls are TRBV5-5 and TRBJ2-7; 10 bases are a match to TRBD1. The V gene end was trimmed by 4 bases and the J gene end by 6 bases; junction bases not matched to a gene: 7. This CDR3 contains 14 residues. Germline V gene data show CDR1 as SGHKS and CDR2 as YYEKEE (reference sequence).

CDR3 sequence reads: CATSTRYGGPDTQYF. The CDR3 DNA sequence: TGTGCCACCAGCACACGCTATGGGGGCCCAGATACGCAGTATTTT. The V gene is TRBV15, the J gene TRBJ2-3; perhaps TRBD1 as D (6 bases). The germline gives CDR1 LNHNV, CDR2 YYDKDF (reference sequence). V was shortened by 4 bases and J by 4 bases, with 15 bases between the two germline ends. The CDR3 loop spans 15 amino acids. Supplemented by reference TRBV15 and TRBJ2-3, the full variable domain reads DAMVIQNPRYQVTQFGKPVTLSCSQTLNHNVMYWYQQKSSQAPKLLFHYYDKDFNNEADTPDNFQSRRPNTSFCFLDIRSPGLGDTAMYLCATSTRYGGPDTQYFGPGTRLTVL.

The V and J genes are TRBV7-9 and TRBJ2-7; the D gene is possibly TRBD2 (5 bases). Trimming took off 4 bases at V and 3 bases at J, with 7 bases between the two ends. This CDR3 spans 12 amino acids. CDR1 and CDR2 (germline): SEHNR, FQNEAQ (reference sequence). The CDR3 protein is CASSSDYYEQYF. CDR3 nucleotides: TGTGCCAGCAGCTCCGACTACTACGAGCAGTACTTC.

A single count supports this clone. The DNA for the CDR3 is TGTGCCAGCAGTAGGTCGGCAAGGGGGCCCATCTTGTCGGGAAACACCATATATTTT. Protein sequence: CASSRSARGPILSGNTIYF. The V and J genes are TRBV27 and TRBJ1-3, with 7 bases fitting TRBD1. Per germline, CDR1 MNHEY and CDR2 SMNVEV (reference sequence). The CDR3 has 19 residues. V lost 5 bases and J lost 4; bases outside the gene matches: 20.

The DNA for the CDR3 is TGTGCCAGCAGCGTTAACAGGAGAAACTCCTACAATGAGCAGTTCTTC. Protein product: CASSVNRRNSYNEQFF. V is TRBV9 and J is TRBJ2-1; D may be TRBD1 (5 bases). V lost 2 bases and J 0 bases, leaving 12 bases between the germline ends. The CDR3 extends over 16 amino acids. Germline assignment: CDR1 SGDLS and CDR2 YYNGEE.

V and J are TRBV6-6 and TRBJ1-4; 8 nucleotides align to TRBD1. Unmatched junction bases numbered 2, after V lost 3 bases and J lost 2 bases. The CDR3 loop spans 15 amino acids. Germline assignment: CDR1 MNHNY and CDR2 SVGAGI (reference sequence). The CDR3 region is CASSYTGGTNEKLFF. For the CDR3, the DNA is TGTGCCAGCAGTTATACAGGGGGGACTAATGAAAAACTGTTTTTT.

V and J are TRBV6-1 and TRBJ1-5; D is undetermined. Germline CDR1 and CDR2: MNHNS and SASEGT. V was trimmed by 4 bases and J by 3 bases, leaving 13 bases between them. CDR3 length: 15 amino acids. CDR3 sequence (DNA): TGTGCCAGCAGTGGCGGGCAGGCGATCAATCAGCCCCAGCATTTT. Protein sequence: CASSGGQAINQPQHF.

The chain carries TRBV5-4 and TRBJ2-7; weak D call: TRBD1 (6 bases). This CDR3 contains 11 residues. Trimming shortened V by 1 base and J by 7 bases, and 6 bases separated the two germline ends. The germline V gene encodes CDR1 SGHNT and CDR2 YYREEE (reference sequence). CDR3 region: CASSLTGEQYF. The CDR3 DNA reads TGTGCCAGCAGCTTGACAGGGGAGCAGTACTTC.

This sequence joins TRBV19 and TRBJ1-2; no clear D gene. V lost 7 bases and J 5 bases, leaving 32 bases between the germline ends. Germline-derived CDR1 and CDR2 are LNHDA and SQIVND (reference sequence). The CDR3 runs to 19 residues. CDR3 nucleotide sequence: TGTGCCAGTATTGGTGTACATCCCAGAGGAGGTCGATTCGTTTATGGCTACACCTTC. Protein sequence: CASIGVHPRGGRFVYGYTF.

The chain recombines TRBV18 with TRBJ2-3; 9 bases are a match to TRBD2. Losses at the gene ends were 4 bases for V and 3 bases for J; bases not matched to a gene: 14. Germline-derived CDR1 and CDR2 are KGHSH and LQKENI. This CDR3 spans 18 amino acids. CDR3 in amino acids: CASSLKIFSGGLTDTQYF. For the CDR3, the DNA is TGTGCCAGCTCACTCAAGATCTTTAGCGGGGGTTTAACAGATACGCAGTATTTT.